One sample yielded the 27 T cell receptor beta chains listed below, sequenced in a study of blood T cell repertoires in COVID-19. The data were produced by immunoSEQ multiplex PCR, yet TCRdb's version contains in-frame clones alone and is incomplete. The table lists 250,000 or so clones, more than 70% of them singletons. Sequenced: peripheral blood. Receptor source: a woman aged 25 to 45 with COVID-19, enrolled during active disease.

A single count supports this clone. The chain uses TRBV18 and TRBJ2-7; D is perhaps TRBD2 (7 bases). The V gene's germline CDR1 is KGHSH and CDR2 LQKENI. The CDR3 has 14 amino acids. With 3 bases removed from V and 5 bases from J, the gap between germline ends came to 14 bases. CDR3 DNA sequence: TGTGCCAGCTCACCGGGGGGGGCAAGGGACGAGCAGTACGTC. It yields the protein CASSPGGARDEQYV.

J is TRBJ2-2 and V is TRBV27; TRBD1 matches 12 bases. The ends lost 8 bases at V and 4 bases at J; junction bases unmatched: 17. Germline V gene data show CDR1 as MNHEY and CDR2 as SMNVEV (reference sequence). This CDR3 spans 19 amino acids. The DNA for the CDR3 is TGTGCCAGCCTTTCCACCCCGGGACAGGGGGCTCGGGGCACCGGGGAGCTGTTTTTT. Its translation: CASLSTPGQGARGTGELFF.

V is TRBV18 and J is TRBJ2-2; weak D call: TRBD2 (5 bases). The CDR3 extends over 15 amino acids. Trimming took 3 bases from V and 11 from J, leaving 19 bases between them. Germline assignment: CDR1 KGHSH and CDR2 LQKENI. CDR3 sequence reads: CASSPLFGTGKELFF. CDR3 DNA: TGTGCCAGCTCACCTCTATTTGGTACCGGGAAAGAGCTGTTTTTT.

The gene calls are TRBV3-1 (or the pseudogene TRBV3-2) and TRBJ1-1, with 8 nucleotides matching TRBD1. V gave up 0 bases and J gave up 4 bases; unmatched junction bases: 1. This CDR3 has 14 amino acids. Germline loops: CDR1 LGHDT, CDR2 YNNKEL (reference sequence). DNA for the CDR3: TGTGCCAGCAGCCAAGAGGACAGGGCCACTGAAGCTTTCTTT. Its translation: CASSQEDRATEAFF.

The CDR3 region is CASSYGQDRGPYEQYF. Here the CDR3 DNA reads TGTGCCAGCAGTTACGGACAGGACCGGGGGCCCTACGAGCAGTACTTC. This chain links TRBV6-6 with TRBJ2-7, with D perhaps TRBD1 (7 bases). Trimming removed 2 bases from V and 2 bases from J, with 16 bases in between. Per germline, CDR1 MNHNY and CDR2 SVGAGI (reference sequence). The CDR3 totals 16 residues.

The V and J genes are TRBV9 and TRBJ1-3; D unclear. Germline V gene lookup returns CDR1 SGDLS and CDR2 YYNGEE. The CDR3 sequence is 16 residues long. V lost 4 bases and J 0 bases, leaving 14 bases between the germline ends. DNA of the CDR3: TGTGCCAGCAGCCCGGCGAGGGCGTACTCTGGAAACACCATATATTTT. It codes for CASSPARAYSGNTIYF.

This clone appeared once. In nucleotides, the CDR3 is TGTGCCAGCAGCTTGGGACTAGCGGGGGGCGTAGACACCGGGGAGCTGTTTTTT. This encodes CASSLGLAGGVDTGELFF. The chain uses TRBV5-5 and TRBJ2-2, with 13 bases that match TRBD2. This CDR3 has 18 residues. V lost 0 bases and J lost 3; bases outside the gene matches: 5. In germline, CDR1 is SGHKS, CDR2 YYEKEE (reference sequence).

The chain recombines TRBV4-3 with TRBJ2-1; 7 bases align to TRBD1. The V and J ends lost 4 bases and 6 bases, in that order; junction bases with no gene match: 12. Germline V CDR1 and CDR2: LGHNA, YSLEER. This CDR3 is built from 16 residues. This CDR3 reads CASSLRLQGTGNEQFF. CDR3 DNA sequence: TGCGCCAGCAGCCTTCGCTTACAGGGGACCGGCAATGAGCAGTTCTTC.

V gene TRBV28 combines with J gene TRBJ1-6; D is possibly TRBD1 (5 bases). The CDR3 runs 13 residues. The ends were cut back, 7 bases at V and 7 bases at J, with 11 bases in the middle. Per the germline V gene, CDR1 is MDHEN and CDR2 is SYDVKM. CDR3 in DNA: TGTGCCAGCAAGAAGGGGCACAATTCACCCCTCCACTTT. The encoded protein is CASKKGHNSPLHF.

The genes are TRBV5-4 and TRBJ2-5; 7 nucleotides line up with TRBD2. The length of the CDR3 is 14 residues. V shed 4 bases, J shed 2 bases, and the junction held 5 bases outside the gene matches. Germline CDR1 reads SGHNT; CDR2 reads YYREEE (reference sequence). CDR3 sequence: CASSSGTTQETQYF. The CDR3 nucleotides read TGTGCCAGCAGCAGCGGGACTACTCAAGAGACCCAGTACTTC.

This rearrangement joins TRBV5-6 to TRBJ2-2, with 8 bases matching TRBD2. Losses at the gene ends were 4 bases for V and 5 bases for J; bases not matched to a gene: 13. This CDR3 has 17 amino acids. The germline gives CDR1 SGHDT, CDR2 YYEEEE. The CDR3 spells CASSAVGGVSETGELFF. The DNA of the CDR3 is TGTGCCAGCAGCGCCGTCGGGGGGGTATCGGAAACCGGGGAGCTGTTTTTT.

The chain links TRBV6-2 or TRBV6-3 to TRBJ2-7; tentative D call: TRBD2 (6 bases). CDR1 MNHEY and CDR2 SVGEGT come from the germline V gene. Trimming left V 0 bases short and J 6 bases short, with 18 bases between. The CDR3 contains 16 residues. The CDR3 sequence is CASSYSTLRRGGEQYF. The CDR3 DNA sequence: TGTGCCAGCAGTTACTCGACATTAAGGCGGGGCGGCGAGCAGTACTTC.

In its sample, this clone was seen a few times. The rearrangement joins TRBV5-5 to TRBJ1-3; no clear D gene. Trimming pared 6 bases from V and 4 bases from J, leaving 11 bases between. In germline, CDR1 is SGHKS, CDR2 YYEKEE (reference sequence). The length of the CDR3 is 13 residues. The CDR3 nucleotides read TGTGCCAGCATAGAGGTTCCCGGAAACACCATATATTTT. Translating gives CASIEVPGNTIYF.

This sequence joins TRBV5-1 and TRBJ2-5, with 7 positions matching TRBD1. Germline-derived CDR1 and CDR2 are SGHRS and YFSETQ. The CDR3 extends over 15 amino acids. V lost 4 bases, J lost 0 bases, and 6 bases stayed unmatched. CDR3 amino acids: CASSENTGDQETQYF. In nucleotides, the CDR3 is TGCGCCAGCAGCGAGAACACAGGGGACCAAGAGACCCAGTACTTC.

The chain carries TRBV9 and TRBJ2-1; D call uncertain. V dropped 0 bases and J dropped 4 bases, with 11 bases sitting between them. The CDR3 has 15 residues. In germline, CDR1 is SGDLS, CDR2 YYNGEE. CDR3: CASSVAGALYNEQFF. The CDR3 DNA is TGTGCCAGCAGCGTAGCCGGAGCGTTGTACAATGAGCAGTTCTTC.

This clone was observed a single time. The genes are TRBV7-2 and TRBJ2-1; maybe TRBD2 (6 bases). The CDR3 extends over 13 amino acids. Germline V gives CDR1 SGHTA, CDR2 FQGNSA. V lost 1 base, J lost 13 bases, and 14 bases lay in between. The CDR3 sequence is CASSLGARDSQFF. The CDR3 DNA reads TGTGCCAGCAGCTTAGGAGCCCGGGACTCACAGTTCTTC.

This clone has only a few counts. V and J are TRBV10-3 and TRBJ1-1; 8 nucleotides align to TRBD1. The germline CDR1 and CDR2 sequences are ENHRY and SYGVKD. The CDR3 consists of 12 residues. V was clipped by 9 bases and J by 1 base; unmatched bases: 1. Here the CDR3 DNA reads TGTGCCATGGGGACAGGGAACACTGAAGCTTTCTTT. Residues: CAMGTGNTEAFF.

This clone was counted only a few times. The V gene is TRBV7-2, the J gene TRBJ2-2, with TRBD2 identical over 7 bases. Germline CDR1 is SGHTA and CDR2 is FQGNSA. V was pared by 2 bases and J by 1 base, with 7 bases of the junction left unmatched. The CDR3 runs 17 residues. The CDR3 nucleotides read TGTGCCAGCAGCTTATTACGGAGCGGGGAGAACACCGGGGAGCTGTTTTTT. Residues: CASSLLRSGENTGELFF. Together with reference TRBV7-2 and TRBJ2-2, the CDR3 gives the full variable domain: GAGVSQSPSNKVTEKGKDVELRCDPISGHTALYWYRQSLGQGLEFLIYFQGNSAPDKSGLPSDRFSAERTGGSVSTLTIQRTQQEDSAVYLCASSLLRSGENTGELFFGEGSRLTVL.

The genes are TRBV5-1 and TRBJ1-1, with D uncertain. V shed 1 base and J shed 0 bases, with 7 bases lying between them. Germline V gives CDR1 SGHRS, CDR2 YFSETQ. The CDR3 length is 14 residues. For the CDR3, the DNA is TGCGCCAGCAGCTTGTATTCGGTGAACACTGAAGCTTTCTTT. Translating gives CASSLYSVNTEAFF.

The chain is built from TRBV11-2 and TRBJ1-4; D remains ambiguous. Germline lookup yields CDR1 SGHAT and CDR2 FQNNGV. Trimming removed 5 bases from V and 1 base from J, with 11 bases in between. The CDR3 runs 15 residues. The DNA of the CDR3 is TGTGCCAGCAGCCCTGTTCGGGGAACTAATGAAAAACTGTTTTTT. It yields the protein CASSPVRGTNEKLFF.

The chain uses TRBV5-4 and TRBJ2-5, with 9 bases identical to TRBD1. The J segment lost 5 bases and the V segment lost 2 bases, leaving 7 bases of the junction unmatched. This CDR3 comprises 15 residues. The germline V gene has CDR1 SGHNT and CDR2 YYREEE (reference sequence). The CDR3 nucleotides are TGTGCCAGCAGCTTAAGAACAGGGGGCAGGGAGACCCAGTACTTC. Translation: CASSLRTGGRETQYF.

V is TRBV24-1 and J is TRBJ2-2, with unresolved D. CDR1 and CDR2 from the germline V gene are KGHDR and SFDVKD. V lost 3 bases, J lost 7 bases, and 8 bases lay in between. The CDR3 is made up of 13 amino acids. The CDR3 region has the DNA TGTGCCACCAGTGATCCCCCTTTCGGGGAGCTGTTTTTT. This translates into CATSDPPFGELFF.

The V and J genes are TRBV29-1 and TRBJ2-7; 7 bases fit TRBD1. V dropped 6 bases and J dropped 1; count of bases not matched to a gene: 3. The CDR3 loop spans 12 amino acids. Germline V CDR1 and CDR2: SQVTM, ANQGSEA. DNA for the CDR3: TGCAGCGTCCCAGGGGGATCCTACGAGCAGTACTTC. Residues: CSVPGGSYEQYF.

The chain is built from TRBV14 and TRBJ2-1; 8 positions agree with TRBD2. The CDR3 has 16 residues. Germline values: CDR1 SGHDN, CDR2 FVKESK. V gave up 0 bases and J gave up 4 bases; unmatched junction bases: 5. CDR3 sequence: CASSQEASGRYNEQFF. CDR3 in DNA: TGTGCCAGCAGCCAAGAAGCCAGCGGGAGATACAATGAGCAGTTCTTC.

The genes are TRBV2 and TRBJ2-3; TRBD2 aligns across 10 bases. The CDR3 is 20 amino acids. Germline loops: CDR1 SNHLY, CDR2 FYNNEI. The V gene end was trimmed by 2 bases and the J gene end by 2 bases; junction bases not matched to a gene: 16. The CDR3 nucleotides are TGTGCCAGCAGTGAAAGAGCGGCCTACGTAGGACTAGCGGACACAGATACGCAGTATTTT. Translated: CASSERAAYVGLADTDTQYF.

V is TRBV27 and J is TRBJ1-2, with TRBD1 identical over 12 bases. The V segment lost 4 bases and the J segment 4 bases; nucleotides outside the gene matches: 10. The CDR3 loop spans 17 amino acids. Per germline, CDR1 MNHEY and CDR2 SMNVEV (reference sequence). The CDR3 sequence: CASSSSGQGATGYGYTF. CDR3 bases: TGTGCCAGCAGTTCGTCGGGACAGGGGGCTACCGGCTATGGCTACACCTTC.

V is TRBV7-2 and J is TRBJ2-7, with D tentatively TRBD2 (5 bases). V was pared by 2 bases and J by 6 bases, with 17 bases between. Germline V gene data show CDR1 as SGHTA and CDR2 as FQGNSA. The CDR3 contains 15 residues. CDR3 loop: CASSLIGLLSGEQYF. The CDR3 DNA reads as TGTGCCAGCAGCTTAATAGGACTCCTAAGCGGCGAGCAGTACTTC.